The 31 T cell receptor beta chains reported below all come from one sample, sequenced in a study of CD8 T cells in Susac syndrome. When the RNA was reverse transcribed, random hexamers were used with an input of 0.5 to 1 ug. TCRdb fed the immunoSEQ multiplex PCR reads into MiXCR, producing one record per CDR3 protein. The sample has under 250,000 distinct CDR3 sequences, 80% to 95% seen once. Material: CD4+ T cells from PBMCs. These receptors originate from a human donor with multiple sclerosis.

The chain combines TRBV25-1 with TRBJ2-6; 9 positions agree with TRBD1. This CDR3 is built from 16 residues. In germline, CDR1 is MGHDK, CDR2 SYGVNS. The V gene end was trimmed by 7 bases and the J gene end by 0 bases; junction bases not matched to a gene: 4. The CDR3: CASTGTGLSGANVLTF. The CDR3, as DNA: TGTGCCAGCACCGGGACAGGGCTCTCTGGGGCCAACGTCCTGACTTTC.

This sequence joins TRBV9 and TRBJ2-1; 10 nucleotides line up with TRBD1. The CDR3 runs 16 residues. Germline CDR1 is SGDLS and CDR2 is YYNGEE. With V trimmed by 3 bases and J by 9 bases, 12 bases remained unmatched. This chain's CDR3 is CASSAVPGQGKSEQFF. The CDR3 nucleotides read TGTGCCAGCAGCGCTGTACCGGGACAGGGGAAAAGTGAGCAGTTCTTC.

The chain joins TRBV20-1 to TRBJ1-2; D may be TRBD1 (5 bases). The CDR3 has 9 residues. Trimming cost V 6 bases and J 8 bases, with 7 bases left between them. Germline-derived CDR1 and CDR2 are DFQATT and SNEGSKA (reference sequence). CDR3 region: CSARDGYTF. The CDR3 nucleotides read TGCAGTGCAAGGGACGGCTACACCTTC.

The chain carries TRBV27 and TRBJ1-1; D not certain. The germline CDR1 and CDR2 sequences are MNHEY and SMNVEV (reference sequence). The CDR3 covers 14 residues. With 5 bases removed from V and 6 bases from J, the gap between germline ends came to 16 bases. DNA of the CDR3: TGTGCCAGCAGTGGCCTACGAGGGAGACCTGAAGCTTTCTTT. Its translation is CASSGLRGRPEAFF.

The chain employs TRBV10-2 and TRBJ2-1; D may be TRBD1 (6 bases). V was trimmed by 6 bases and J by 0 bases, leaving 12 bases between them. CDR1 and CDR2 (germline): WSHSY, SAAADI. The CDR3 length is 15 residues. The DNA of the CDR3 is TGCGCCAGCAGGGCTACAGGGAGCTCCTACAATGAGCAGTTCTTC. As protein: CASRATGSSYNEQFF.

The gene calls are TRBV11-3 and TRBJ1-2, with D uncertain. The CDR3 covers 17 residues. V lost 5 bases to trimming and J lost 2 bases, with 21 bases between them. Germline V gives CDR1 SGHNT, CDR2 YENEEA. CDR3 sequence reads: CASSPTFAGPKNYGYTF. The CDR3 nucleotides are TGTGCCAGCAGCCCCACCTTCGCCGGCCCCAAGAACTATGGCTACACCTTC.

V and J are TRBV28 and TRBJ1-5, with TRBD1 as a possible D gene (5 bases). Germline assignment: CDR1 MDHEN and CDR2 SYDVKM. With 4 bases removed from V and 0 bases from J, the gap between germline ends came to 13 bases. This CDR3 region has 16 residues. CDR3 amino acids: CASSSDSTYSNQPQHF. The CDR3 nucleotides are TGTGCCAGCAGTTCCGACAGTACCTATAGCAATCAGCCCCAGCATTTT.

Only a few counts were recorded for this clonotype. The V gene is TRBV3-1, the J gene TRBJ2-7; perhaps TRBD2 as D (5 bases). The CDR3 loop spans 14 amino acids. Germline CDR1 reads LGHDT; CDR2 reads YNNKEL (reference sequence). Trimming stripped 0 bases from V and 3 bases from J, with 9 bases between. The CDR3 DNA follows: TGTGCCAGCAGCCAAGACTTGACTATCTACGAGCAGTACTTC. Translated: CASSQDLTIYEQYF.

The chain is built from TRBV12-5 and TRBJ1-1; D is ambiguous. Trimming shortened V by 7 bases and J by 5 bases, and 14 bases separated the two germline ends. Germline CDR1 reads LGHNT; CDR2 reads FRNRAP. CDR3 length: 13 residues. The CDR3 DNA reads TGTGCTAGTGCCCATCGTAGTGGGACTGAAGCTTTCTTT. Amino acid sequence: CASAHRSGTEAFF.

This sequence joins TRBV6-6 and TRBJ2-1, with TRBD2 matching 10 bases. The CDR3 is 15 amino acids. The junction had 1 base not matched to a gene; V was cut back by 0 bases and J by 5 bases. CDR1 and CDR2 (germline): MNHNY, SVGAGI (reference sequence). The CDR3: CASSYSLAGDNEQFF. The CDR3 nucleotides are TGTGCCAGCAGTTACTCGCTAGCGGGAGACAATGAGCAGTTCTTC.

The gene calls are TRBV6-2 or TRBV6-3 and TRBJ2-2; weak D call: TRBD2 (5 bases). Trimming took 5 bases from V and 9 from J, leaving 16 bases between them. From germline, CDR1 is MNHEY and CDR2 SVGEGT. The CDR3 is made up of 14 amino acids. The CDR3 is CASSDGLGGRELFF. The CDR3, as DNA: TGTGCCAGCAGTGATGGACTGGGTGGCCGGGAGCTGTTTTTT.

The chain employs TRBV7-2 and TRBJ2-3, with D tentatively TRBD1 (5 bases). Per the germline V gene, CDR1 is SGHTA and CDR2 is FQGNSA. V was clipped by 5 bases and J by 4 bases, with 13 bases between them. The CDR3 covers 14 residues. CDR3 DNA sequence: TGTGCCAGCAGCCGAGGAAGGGGCGCAGATACGCAGTATTTT. Translation: CASSRGRGADTQYF.

The chain recombines TRBV7-3 with TRBJ1-1; D perhaps matches TRBD1 (5 bases). The CDR3 has 12 residues. The germline V gene has CDR1 SGHTA and CDR2 FQGTGA. V was shortened by 1 base and J by 8 bases, with 8 bases between the two germline ends. CDR3 coding DNA: TGTGCCAGCAGCTTAAGCCAGGGCGAAGCTTTCTTT. This sequence encodes CASSLSQGEAFF.

J is TRBJ1-2 and V is TRBV3-1, with 9 positions matching TRBD1. The V gene end was trimmed by 0 bases and the J gene end by 6 bases; junction bases not matched to a gene: 8. Germline-derived CDR1 and CDR2 are LGHDT and YNNKEL (reference sequence). The CDR3 extends over 16 amino acids. Written as DNA, the CDR3 is TGTGCCAGCAGCCAAGATCTTAGGGGACAGGGCGATGGCTACACCTTC. This gives the protein CASSQDLRGQGDGYTF.

The J gene is TRBJ1-6, the V gene TRBV27; 9 nucleotides agree with TRBD1. CDR1 MNHEY and CDR2 SMNVEV come from the germline V gene (reference sequence). J was trimmed by 2 bases and V by 4 bases; bases with no gene match: 9. The CDR3 totals 18 residues. CDR3: CASSSRTGAAPYNSPLHF. CDR3 DNA sequence: TGTGCCAGCAGTTCCCGGACAGGGGCCGCTCCCTATAATTCACCCCTCCACTTT.

The rearrangement joins TRBV6-6 to TRBJ2-5; TRBD1 matches 7 bases. The germline V gene has CDR1 MNHNY and CDR2 SVGAGI (reference sequence). Trimming took 2 bases from V and 2 from J; bases not matched to a gene: 5. The length of the CDR3 is 15 residues. CDR3: CASSYANRGQETQYF. The CDR3, as DNA: TGTGCCAGCAGTTACGCCAACAGGGGACAAGAGACCCAGTACTTC.

V and J are TRBV20-1 and TRBJ2-7, with D possibly TRBD2 on 6 matching bases. CDR3 size: 14 residues. The germline gives CDR1 DFQATT, CDR2 SNEGSKA (reference sequence). Trimming pared 0 bases from V and 5 bases from J, leaving 14 bases between. The CDR3 sequence: CSARDGTDKNEQYF. Written as DNA, the CDR3 is TGCAGTGCTAGAGACGGGACTGATAAGAACGAGCAGTACTTC.

V gene TRBV30 combines with J gene TRBJ2-1, with 8 positions matching TRBD2. Germline V gene data show CDR1 as GTSNPN and CDR2 as SVGIG (reference sequence). The trim removed 2 bases at V and 2 bases at J, leaving 5 bases unmatched. CDR3 length equals 15 residues. The CDR3 region is CAWSYGSGAYNEQFF. CDR3 bases: TGTGCCTGGAGTTACGGTAGCGGGGCCTACAATGAGCAGTTCTTC. Together with reference TRBV30 and TRBJ2-1, the CDR3 gives the full variable domain: SQTIHQWPATLVQPVGSPLSLECTVEGTSNPNLYWYRQAAGRGLQLLFYSVGIGQISSEVPQNLSASRPQDRQFILSSKKLLLSDSGFYLCAWSYGSGAYNEQFFGPGTRLTVL.

This clonotype has a single count. As DNA, the CDR3 is TGTGCCAGCAGCCCGTTAGCACATAGCACAGATACGCAGTATTTT. This encodes CASSPLAHSTDTQYF. The gene calls are TRBV7-2 and TRBJ2-3; D uncertain. The V end was cut by 5 bases, the J end by 0 bases, with 12 bases between. The CDR3 runs 15 residues. Germline CDR1 and CDR2: SGHTA and FQGNSA.

A single count supports this clonotype. The chain is built from TRBV10-3 and TRBJ2-1, with D perhaps matching TRBD2 (7 bases). CDR3 length equals 15 residues. From germline, CDR1 is ENHRY and CDR2 SYGVKD. Between the trimmed V and J ends, which lost 6 bases and 4 bases, there was a span of 16 bases. CDR3 residues: CAISGGRGGYNEQFF. The CDR3 coding sequence is TGTGCCATCAGCGGAGGGAGGGGGGGATACAATGAGCAGTTCTTC.

The chain couples TRBV5-1 to TRBJ1-1; the D is unclear. The CDR3 consists of 14 residues. The germline gives CDR1 SGHRS, CDR2 YFSETQ. Trimming took 3 bases from V and 1 from J, leaving 10 bases between them. The CDR3: CASSWRPTNTEAFF. CDR3 in DNA: TGCGCCAGCAGCTGGAGGCCGACGAACACTGAAGCTTTCTTT.

The V gene is TRBV7-3, the J gene TRBJ2-1; D is unclear. Germline-derived CDR1 and CDR2 are SGHTA and FQGTGA. This CDR3 spans 13 amino acids. Trimming pared 6 bases from V and 5 bases from J, leaving 11 bases between. As DNA, the CDR3 is TGTGCCAGCAGTTCCGGGCCGAACAATGAGCAGTTCTTC. Translating gives CASSSGPNNEQFF.

V and J are TRBV11-2 and TRBJ1-4, with TRBD1 identical over 9 bases. CDR1 and CDR2 (germline): SGHAT, FQNNGV. The CDR3 loop spans 14 amino acids. The ends lost 5 bases at V and 5 bases at J; junction bases unmatched: 3. The CDR3 loop is CASSQTGGNEKLFF. CDR3 in DNA: TGTGCCAGCAGCCAGACAGGGGGAAATGAAAAACTGTTTTTT.

The chain has TRBV5-1 and TRBJ2-2; 12 bases agree with TRBD1. This CDR3 region has 16 residues. The J segment lost 7 bases and the V segment lost 4 bases, leaving 8 bases of the junction unmatched. Germline CDR1 is SGHRS and CDR2 is YFSETQ. For the CDR3, the DNA is TGCGCCAGCAGCACCGGGACAGGGGGCGCGGACGGGGAGCTGTTTTTT. It encodes CASSTGTGGADGELFF.

V usage is TRBV12-3 or TRBV12-4 and J usage is TRBJ2-2; tentatively, D is TRBD2 (5 bases). V was shortened by 7 bases and J by 7 bases, with 13 bases between the two germline ends. This CDR3 has 13 amino acids. The CDR3 coding sequence is TGTGCCAGCACCAAGATCCGGGACGGGGAGCTGTTTTTT. Protein: CASTKIRDGELFF.

The rearrangement joins TRBV3-1 to TRBJ2-2; no firm D call. The CDR3 loop spans 11 amino acids. CDR1 and CDR2 (germline): LGHDT, YNNKEL (reference sequence). Between the trimmed V and J ends, which lost 2 bases and 8 bases, there was a span of 3 bases. CDR3 nucleotides: TGTGCCAGCAGCCAACGAGGGGAGCTGTTTTTT. Protein sequence: CASSQRGELFF. Full variable domain (missing parts from reference TRBV3-1 and TRBJ2-2): DTAVSQTPKYLVTQMGNDKSIKCEQNLGHDTMYWYKQDSKKFLKIMFSYNNKELIINETVPNRFSPKSPDKAHLNLHINSLELGDSAVYFCASSQRGELFFGEGSRLTVL.

The chain couples TRBV3-1 to TRBJ2-1; 9 bases align to TRBD2. V lost 0 bases to trimming and J lost 11 bases; unmatched junction nucleotides: 8. Per germline, CDR1 LGHDT and CDR2 YNNKEL (reference sequence). CDR3 length: 15 amino acids. Here the CDR3 DNA reads TGTGCCAGCAGCCAAGATGTAGCGGGGGCCTCAAAGCAGTTCTTC. It specifies CASSQDVAGASKQFF.

A single count supports this clonotype. V gene TRBV5-1 combines with J gene TRBJ1-2; TRBD1 agrees at 7 bases. The CDR3 loop spans 14 amino acids. Germline lookup yields CDR1 SGHRS and CDR2 YFSETQ. V lost 4 bases, J lost 8 bases, and 11 bases stayed unmatched. CDR3 loop: CASSIGQAWGGYTF. In nucleotides, the CDR3 is TGCGCCAGCAGCATCGGACAGGCTTGGGGAGGCTACACCTTC.

DNA of the CDR3: TGTGCCAGTAGTAGGAGACAGGGAGGGAATGAGCAGTTCTTC. Protein product: CASSRRQGGNEQFF. The chain has TRBV19 and TRBJ2-1; D might be TRBD1 or TRBD2, each matching 7 bases. Germline V lookup: CDR1 LNHDA, CDR2 SQIVND (reference sequence). The CDR3 is 14 amino acids. With 4 bases removed from V and 7 bases from J, the gap between germline ends came to 14 bases.

The CDR3 nucleotides read TGTGCCAGCAAGGAGCGGGGGGCGACGGATACGCAGTATTTT. Its translation: CASKERGATDTQYF. The J gene is TRBJ2-3, the V gene TRBV2, with 9 positions matching TRBD2. Germline V CDR1 and CDR2: SNHLY, FYNNEI. Trimming at V came to 7 bases and at J to 6 bases, leaving 8 bases not matched to a gene. CDR3 length: 14 amino acids.

This chain joins TRBV7-2 and TRBJ2-2, with D tentatively TRBD1 (6 bases). Germline assignment: CDR1 SGHTA and CDR2 FQGNSA. The CDR3 has 13 residues. V gave up 4 bases and J gave up 9 bases, with 12 bases separating them. Here the CDR3 reads CASSYEQGRELFF. In DNA, the CDR3 is TGTGCCAGCAGCTACGAACAGGGACGGGAGCTGTTTTTT.